The sequence of this T cell receptor (beta chain) was determined in a study of T cells after posttransplantation cyclophosphamide. Cyclophosphamide on days +3 and +4 followed busulfan-fludarabine conditioning and a marrow graft. Only in-frame clones appear in the TCRdb table, and some are missing; sequencing was by immunoSEQ multiplex PCR. The sample contains some 4,300 clones, roughly 77% of which appear only once. Sequences were derived from PBMCs, sampled approximately 27 days after a stem cell transplant with posttransplant cyclophosphamide. The TCR was taken from a male patient in his fifties who received an allogeneic stem cell transplant from an unrelated donor, was CMV-positive, and had acute GVHD only. Some T cells may have come from the graft donor.

CDR3 residues: CASSLGTSGVETQYF. The CDR3 DNA reads as TGTGCCAGCAGCCTTGGGACTAGCGGGGTGGAGACCCAGTACTTC. The chain is built from TRBV7-6 and TRBJ2-5, with 13 bases lining up with TRBD2. The CDR3 has 15 amino acids. The V gene's germline CDR1 is SGHVS and CDR2 FNYEAQ. V lost 5 bases to trimming and J lost 5 bases; unmatched junction nucleotides: 5.